The T cell receptor (beta chain) described here comes from a study of blood T cell repertoires in COVID-19. About the study: Spain, Italy and the United States supplied samples that represented acute and convalescent COVID-19.

In the original processing: From reference gene primer amplification, estimates of nucleated cell counts were derived. Repertoires were generated with immunoSEQ multiplex PCR, while TCRdb's copy carries only in-frame clones and drops some. The V and J calls and the clone size are those of that table, but D and trimming were determined from the DNA. The table includes about 240,000 clones, approximately 88% detected once. V lost 6 bases to trimming and J lost 2 bases, with 13 bases between them. CDR3 length equals 15 residues. In germline, CDR1 is SGHAT, CDR2 FQNNGV. This TCR derives from a woman between 25 and 40 years old with acute COVID-19. The specimen sequenced was PBMCs or T cells enriched from blood (not recorded which). This chain links TRBV11-2 with TRBJ1-4; a weak D match, TRBD1 (6 bases). CDR3 DNA sequence: TGTGCCAGCAGGATAACAGGGTTCACTAATGAAAAACTGTTTTTT. It encodes CASRITGFTNEKLFF.